The rows below give T cell receptor beta chains drawn from one sample of a study of CD8 T cells in ankylosing spondylitis. TCRdb recomputed calls from the 5' RACE reads with MiXCR, one row per CDR3 protein. The sample comprises 150,000 to 200,000 distinct CDR3 sequences, approximately 12% of which are singletons, and 8% to 13% rests with the top ten. The source material was blood, either unsorted or a sorted T cell fraction (not recorded which). The receptors were sampled from a female donor with ankylosing spondylitis or in good health (not recorded which). CDR3s include the opening cysteine and the closing phenylalanine or tryptophan. D genes are given only for firm matches. Some rows have no size entry. The others give once, few or many, or a class for an expanded clone.

V: TRBV19; J: TRBJ1-6; D: -; size: -; DNA: TGTGCCAGTAGTTCCCTGGATTCCCGGCGGTCACCCCTCCACTTT; CDR3: CASSSLDSRRSPLHF
V: TRBV20-1; J: TRBJ2-2; D: -; size: many; DNA: TGCAGTGCTAGTAGTCGTCTGAACACCGGGGAGCTGTTTTTT; CDR3: CSASSRLNTGELFF
V: TRBV7-2; J: TRBJ2-3; D: -; size: few; DNA: TGTGCCAGCAGGCCTCCCTCTCAGATAACAGATACGCAGTATTTT; CDR3: CASRPPSQITDTQYF
V: TRBV5-1; J: TRBJ2-2; D: -; size: many; DNA: TGCGCCAGCAGCTTGAATTCGGCCGGGGAGCTGTTTTTT; CDR3: CASSLNSAGELFF
V: TRBV29-1; J: TRBJ2-5; D: -; size: many; DNA: TGCAGCCTTGCACCCGGGACACAGAGAGAGACCCAGTACTTC; CDR3: CSLAPGTQRETQYF
V: TRBV28; J: TRBJ1-1; D: -; size: -; DNA: TGTGCCAGCATCTTCTTGGGAGGGAACACTGAAGCTTTCTTT; CDR3: CASIFLGGNTEAFF
V: TRBV20-1; J: TRBJ1-6; D: TRBD1; size: many; DNA: TGCAGTGCCGCCCCGAACAGGGGTAATTCACCCCTCCACTTT; CDR3: CSAAPNRGNSPLHF
V: TRBV11-3; J: TRBJ1-1; D: -; size: many; DNA: TGTGCCAGCAGCGCGGGACCGCAGAACACTGAAGCTTTCTTT; CDR3: CASSAGPQNTEAFF
V: TRBV21-1; J: TRBJ2-7; D: -; size: few; DNA: TGTGCCAGCAGCGCCACTAGCGGGACCAACTACGAGCAGTACTTC; CDR3: CASSATSGTNYEQYF
V: TRBV5-6; J: TRBJ2-7; D: TRBD2; size: -; DNA: TGTGCCAGCAGCTTGGATCCGGAGACTAGCGGGAACGAGCAGTACTTC; CDR3: CASSLDPETSGNEQYF
V: TRBV19; J: TRBJ1-1; D: -; size: few; DNA: TGTGCCAGTAGTCCCTTGGGGGAAACTGAAGCTTTCTTT; CDR3: CASSPLGETEAFF
V: TRBV25-1; J: TRBJ2-2; D: -; size: few; DNA: TGTGCCAGCAGGGGCCTGGGGCCCGGGGAGCTGTTTTTT; CDR3: CASRGLGPGELFF
V: TRBV5-6; J: TRBJ1-2; D: TRBD1; size: many; DNA: TGTGCCAGCAGCTTACCGGGACAGGGAAGCTATGGCTACACCTTC; CDR3: CASSLPGQGSYGYTF
V: TRBV3-1; J: TRBJ2-5; D: TRBD1; size: many; DNA: TGTGCCAGCAGCCATAACAGGGGGCAAGAGACCCAGTACTTC; CDR3: CASSHNRGQETQYF
V: TRBV5-1; J: TRBJ2-1; D: TRBD2; size: many; DNA: TGCGCCAGCAGTACAGCGGGAGCCTACAATGAGCAGTTCTTC; CDR3: CASSTAGAYNEQFF
V: TRBV4-2; J: TRBJ2-4; D: TRBD2; size: many; DNA: TGTGCCAGCAGCCCATCCGGGAGGGCCGACATTCAGTACTTC; CDR3: CASSPSGRADIQYF
V: TRBV6-1; J: TRBJ2-7; D: TRBD2; size: -; DNA: TGTGCCAGCAGGATAGCTAGCGGCTACGAGCAGTACTTC; CDR3: CASRIASGYEQYF
V: TRBV28; J: TRBJ2-1; D: -; size: few; DNA: TGTGCCAGCAGTTTGGCTAGCGCGACCTACAATGAGCAGTTCTTC; CDR3: CASSLASATYNEQFF
V: TRBV27; J: TRBJ2-7; D: -; size: few; DNA: TGTGCCAGCGGCTTGAAGTACGAGCAGTACTTC; CDR3: CASGLKYEQYF
V: TRBV30; J: TRBJ1-5; D: -; size: -; DNA: TGTGCCTGGAGTGTTTACGGACGCAATCAGCCCCAGCATTTT; CDR3: CAWSVYGRNQPQHF
V: TRBV25-1; J: TRBJ2-3; D: TRBD1; size: many; DNA: TGTGCCAGCAGTGAATCACAGGGGTGGGCAGATACGCAGTATTTT; CDR3: CASSESQGWADTQYF
V: TRBV20-1; J: TRBJ2-7; D: -; size: few; DNA: TGCAGTGTTACAACGGGGGCGGGCTCCTACGAGCAGTACTTC; CDR3: CSVTTGAGSYEQYF
V: TRBV6-1; J: TRBJ2-5; D: -; size: few; DNA: TGTGCCAGCAGTCGAGGCCCTCAAGAGACCCAGTACTTC; CDR3: CASSRGPQETQYF
V: TRBV30; J: TRBJ2-7; D: -; size: few; DNA: TGTGCCTGGGGCAGGGACGTATACGAGCAGTACTTC; CDR3: CAWGRDVYEQYF
V: TRBV20-1; J: TRBJ2-7; D: -; size: many; DNA: TGCAGTGCGACCCCCTCAGCGTCCTCCTACGAGCAGTACTTC; CDR3: CSATPSASSYEQYF
V: TRBV20-1; J: TRBJ1-5; D: TRBD1; size: many; DNA: TGCAGTGCTAGAGGTCTGACAGGGAAGAGTCAGCCCCAGCATTTT; CDR3: CSARGLTGKSQPQHF
V: TRBV5-4; J: TRBJ1-1; D: -; size: -; DNA: TGTGCCAGCAGTCAACAGGGTATCAACACTGAAGCTTTCTTT; CDR3: CASSQQGINTEAFF
V: TRBV24-1; J: TRBJ2-3; D: -; size: many; DNA: TGTGCCACCCGGGACACTGGCTCAGATACGCAGTATTTT; CDR3: CATRDTGSDTQYF
V: TRBV7-9; J: TRBJ2-3; D: TRBD1; size: few; DNA: TGTGCCAGCAGCTCACTCCGGGACAGGGTGACAGATACGCAGTATTTT; CDR3: CASSSLRDRVTDTQYF
V: TRBV28; J: TRBJ2-7; D: -; size: -; DNA: TGTGCCAGCAGTTTCTTCTCCCCACAGAGCTCCTACGAGCAGTACTTC; CDR3: CASSFFSPQSSYEQYF
V: TRBV20-1; J: TRBJ2-1; D: -; size: many; DNA: TGCAGTGCCCTAAGGGGTAATGAGCAGTTCTTC; CDR3: CSALRGNEQFF
V: TRBV27; J: TRBJ1-6; D: -; size: -; DNA: TGTGCCAGTAGTACTATTGGTGGGGATTCACCCCTCCACTTT; CDR3: CASSTIGGDSPLHF
V: TRBV15; J: TRBJ2-1; D: -; size: many; DNA: TGTGCCACCAGCAGAGATTATTCGGGAGACAATGAGCAGTTCTTC; CDR3: CATSRDYSGDNEQFF